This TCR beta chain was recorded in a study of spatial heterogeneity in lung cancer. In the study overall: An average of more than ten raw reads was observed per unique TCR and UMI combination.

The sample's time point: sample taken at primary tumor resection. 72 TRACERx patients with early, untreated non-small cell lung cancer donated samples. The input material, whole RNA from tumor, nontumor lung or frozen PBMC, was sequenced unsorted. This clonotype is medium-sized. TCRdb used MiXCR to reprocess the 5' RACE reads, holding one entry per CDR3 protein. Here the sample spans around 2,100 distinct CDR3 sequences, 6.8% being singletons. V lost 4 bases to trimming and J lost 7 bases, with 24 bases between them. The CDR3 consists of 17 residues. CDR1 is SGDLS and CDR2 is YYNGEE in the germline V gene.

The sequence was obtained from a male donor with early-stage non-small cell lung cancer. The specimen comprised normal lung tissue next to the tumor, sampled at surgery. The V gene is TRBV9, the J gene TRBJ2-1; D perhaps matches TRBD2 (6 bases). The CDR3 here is CASSPSFRGGVINEQFF. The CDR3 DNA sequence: TGTGCCAGCAGCCCGAGCTTCCGTGGAGGGGTGATTAATGAGCAGTTCTTC.